The 8 T cell receptor beta chains given below trace back to one sample, sequenced in a study of blood T cell repertoires in COVID-19. Sequencing used immunoSEQ multiplex PCR; TCRdb keeps in-frame clones, though not all of them. The sample lists about 100,000 clones, around four fifths occurring once. Sequencing was performed on peripheral blood. These receptors all come from a man in his forties or fifties with active or convalescent COVID-19.

J is TRBJ2-7 and V is TRBV7-9; 7 nucleotides match TRBD1. Germline CDR1 and CDR2: SEHNR and FQNEAQ (reference sequence). The CDR3 length is 16 residues. With 0 bases clipped from V and 0 bases from J, the junction kept 5 bases outside the gene matches. The CDR3 DNA is TGTGCCAGCAGCTTAGCCTGGGACAGAACCTCCTACGAGCAGTACTTC. Translation gives CASSLAWDRTSYEQYF.

The rearrangement joins TRBV19 to TRBJ1-2; D perhaps matches TRBD1 (5 bases). The CDR3 is 12 amino acids. Germline CDR1 is LNHDA and CDR2 is SQIVND (reference sequence). V was cut by 6 bases and J by 4 bases, with 9 bases left in between. CDR3 sequence reads: CASSQDIYGYTF. The CDR3 nucleotides are TGTGCCAGTAGCCAGGACATCTATGGCTACACCTTC.

The rearrangement uses TRBV5-4 and TRBJ1-5; D uncertain. V shed 4 bases and J shed 7 bases, with 12 bases lying between them. The CDR3 is 13 residues long. The germline V gene encodes CDR1 SGHNT and CDR2 YYREEE (reference sequence). The CDR3 DNA follows: TGTGCCAGCAGCCAAGATGAGGGACAGCCCCAGCATTTT. Amino acid sequence: CASSQDEGQPQHF.

The chain has TRBV5-4 and TRBJ2-2; 13 bases agree with TRBD2. The CDR3 extends over 16 amino acids. The trim removed 4 bases at V and 7 bases at J, leaving 7 bases unmatched. Germline CDR1 reads SGHNT; CDR2 reads YYREEE (reference sequence). DNA of the CDR3: TGTGCCAGCAGCCCAAGGACTAGCGGGAGTAACGGGGAGCTGTTTTTT. Translating gives CASSPRTSGSNGELFF.

The rearrangement links TRBV24-1 to TRBJ1-2; 7 bases are a match to TRBD1. V shed 5 bases and J 4 bases; nucleotides not matched to a gene: 6. The CDR3 loop spans 14 amino acids. Germline V gene sequence: CDR1 KGHDR, CDR2 SFDVKD. As DNA, the CDR3 is TGTGCCACCAGTGCCGCAACAGGGGTCTATGGCTACACCTTC. It is translated as CATSAATGVYGYTF.

The gene calls are TRBV19 and TRBJ2-3; 9 bases match TRBD1. The J segment lost 2 bases and the V segment lost 10 bases, leaving 4 bases of the junction unmatched. CDR1 LNHDA and CDR2 SQIVND come from the germline V gene (reference sequence). This CDR3 is built from 13 residues. The CDR3 region has the DNA TGTGCCACCGGACAGGGGTCCACAGATACGCAGTATTTT. Its translation is CATGQGSTDTQYF.

The chain employs TRBV6-5 and TRBJ1-2; unclear D gene. The germline CDR1 and CDR2 sequences are MNHEY and SVGAGI. The V and J ends lost 6 bases and 2 bases respectively, with 10 bases between them. The CDR3 is 13 amino acids. Written as DNA, the CDR3 is TGTGCCAGCAGACCGACAATCAACTATGGCTACACCTTC. This gives the protein CASRPTINYGYTF.

The V gene is TRBV27, the J gene TRBJ2-1, with 12 nucleotides matching TRBD2. CDR3 length: 16 amino acids. V lost 3 bases, J lost 3 bases, and 3 bases stayed unmatched. Germline V lookup: CDR1 MNHEY, CDR2 SMNVEV (reference sequence). For the CDR3, the DNA is TGTGCCAGCAGTTTTACGACTAGCGGGAGCTACAATGAGCAGTTCTTC. This sequence encodes CASSFTTSGSYNEQFF.